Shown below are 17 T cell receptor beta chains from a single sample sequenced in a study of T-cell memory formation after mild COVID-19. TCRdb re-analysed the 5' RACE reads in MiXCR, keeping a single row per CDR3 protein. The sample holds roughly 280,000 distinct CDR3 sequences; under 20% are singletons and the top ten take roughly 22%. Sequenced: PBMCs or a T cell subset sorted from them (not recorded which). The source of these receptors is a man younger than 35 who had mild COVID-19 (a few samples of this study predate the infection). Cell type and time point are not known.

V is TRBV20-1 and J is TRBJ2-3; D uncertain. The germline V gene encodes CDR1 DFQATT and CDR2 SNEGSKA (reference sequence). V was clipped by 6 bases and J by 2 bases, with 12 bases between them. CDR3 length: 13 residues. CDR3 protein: CSATPVDTDTQYF. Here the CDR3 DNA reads TGCAGTGCGACCCCGGTGGACACAGATACGCAGTATTTT.

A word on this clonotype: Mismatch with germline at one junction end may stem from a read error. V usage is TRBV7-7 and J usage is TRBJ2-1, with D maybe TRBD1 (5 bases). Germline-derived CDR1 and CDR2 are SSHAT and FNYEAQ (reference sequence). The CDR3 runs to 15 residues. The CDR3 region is CASSLGVGRVNEQFF. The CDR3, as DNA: TGTGCTAGCAGCTTAGGAGTGGGCAGGGTGAATGAGCAGTTCTTC.

CDR3 in amino acids: CAISEGDRGLVGELFF. In nucleotides, the CDR3 is TGTGCCATCAGTGAAGGAGACAGGGGGCTTGTCGGGGAGCTGTTTTTT. This chain links TRBV10-3 with TRBJ2-2, with 10 bases lining up with TRBD1. J lost 7 bases, V lost 3 bases, and 8 bases had no gene match. The CDR3 sequence is 16 residues long. Germline V gives CDR1 ENHRY, CDR2 SYGVKD.

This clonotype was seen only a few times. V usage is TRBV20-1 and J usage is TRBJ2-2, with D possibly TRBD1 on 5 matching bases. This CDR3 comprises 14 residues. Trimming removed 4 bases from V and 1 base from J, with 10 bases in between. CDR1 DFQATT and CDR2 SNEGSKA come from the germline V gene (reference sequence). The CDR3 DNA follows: TGCAGTGCTACCCCAGACAGGAACACCGGGGAGCTGTTTTTT. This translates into CSATPDRNTGELFF.

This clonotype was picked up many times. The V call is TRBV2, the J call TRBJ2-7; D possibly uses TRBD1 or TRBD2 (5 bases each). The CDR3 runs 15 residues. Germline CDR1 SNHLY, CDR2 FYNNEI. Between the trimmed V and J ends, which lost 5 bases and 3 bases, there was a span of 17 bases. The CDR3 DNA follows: TGTGCCAGCAGTCCCACCGGGGCCCGCAACTACGAGCAGTACGTC. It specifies CASSPTGARNYEQYV.

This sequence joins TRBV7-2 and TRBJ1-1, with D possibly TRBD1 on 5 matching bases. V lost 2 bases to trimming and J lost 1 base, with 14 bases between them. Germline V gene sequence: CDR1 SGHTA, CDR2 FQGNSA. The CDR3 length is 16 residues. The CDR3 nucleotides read TGTGCCAGCAGCTTACTGGGACTCCTGAGGAACACTGAAGCTTTCTTT. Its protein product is CASSLLGLLRNTEAFF.

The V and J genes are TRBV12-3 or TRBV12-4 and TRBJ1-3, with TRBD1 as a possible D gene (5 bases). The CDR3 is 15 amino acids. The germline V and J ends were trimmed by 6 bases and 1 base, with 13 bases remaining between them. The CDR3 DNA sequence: TGTGCCAGCAGGACCTCTGGGGGGTCTGGAAACACCATATATTTT. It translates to CASRTSGGSGNTIYF.

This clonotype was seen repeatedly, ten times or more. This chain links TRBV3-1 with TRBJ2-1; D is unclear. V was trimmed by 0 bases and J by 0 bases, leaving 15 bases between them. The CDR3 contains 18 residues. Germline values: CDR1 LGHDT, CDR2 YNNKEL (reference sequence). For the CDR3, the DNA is TGTGCCAGCAGCCAAGATCCACTGGATCGGCTCTCCTACAATGAGCAGTTCTTC. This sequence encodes CASSQDPLDRLSYNEQFF.

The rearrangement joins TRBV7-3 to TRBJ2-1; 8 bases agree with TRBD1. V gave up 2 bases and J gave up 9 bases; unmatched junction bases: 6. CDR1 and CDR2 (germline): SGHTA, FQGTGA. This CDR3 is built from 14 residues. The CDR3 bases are TGTGCCAGCAGCTTAGGGACAGGAAATCCTGAGCAGTTCTTC. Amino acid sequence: CASSLGTGNPEQFF. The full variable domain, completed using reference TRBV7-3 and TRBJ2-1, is GAGVSQTPSNKVTEKGKYVELRCDPISGHTALYWYRQSLGQGPEFLIYFQGTGAADDSGLPNDRFFAVRPEGSVSTLKIQRTERGDSAVYLCASSLGTGNPEQFFGPGTRLTVL.

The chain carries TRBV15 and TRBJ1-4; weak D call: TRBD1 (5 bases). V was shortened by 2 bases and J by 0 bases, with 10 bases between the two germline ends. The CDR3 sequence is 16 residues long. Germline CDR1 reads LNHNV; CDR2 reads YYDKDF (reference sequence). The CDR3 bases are TGTGCCACCAGCAGAAAGACAGTTGCAACTAATGAAAAACTGTTTTTT. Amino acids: CATSRKTVATNEKLFF.

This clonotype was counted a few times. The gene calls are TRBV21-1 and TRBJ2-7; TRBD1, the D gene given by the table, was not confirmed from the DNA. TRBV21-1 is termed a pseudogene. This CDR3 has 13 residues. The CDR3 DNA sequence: TGTGCCAGCAGCAAAGAGGGGGTCTACGAGCAGTACGTC. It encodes CASSKEGVYEQYV.

CDR3 DNA: TGTGCCAGCAGACAACAGGGCTCTGAAGCTTTCTTT. The encoded protein is CASRQQGSEAFF. The V and J genes are TRBV6-5 and TRBJ1-1; D is perhaps TRBD1 (6 bases). The CDR3 totals 12 residues. Germline V gene data show CDR1 as MNHEY and CDR2 as SVGAGI. With 6 bases removed from V and 6 bases from J, the gap between germline ends came to 11 bases.

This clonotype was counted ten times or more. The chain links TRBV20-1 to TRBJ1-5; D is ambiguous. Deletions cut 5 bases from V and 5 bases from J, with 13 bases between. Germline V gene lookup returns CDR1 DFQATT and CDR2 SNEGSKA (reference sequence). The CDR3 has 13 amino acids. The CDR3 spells CSAPVGEHQPQHF. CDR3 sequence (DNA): TGCAGTGCTCCGGTTGGGGAACATCAGCCCCAGCATTTT.

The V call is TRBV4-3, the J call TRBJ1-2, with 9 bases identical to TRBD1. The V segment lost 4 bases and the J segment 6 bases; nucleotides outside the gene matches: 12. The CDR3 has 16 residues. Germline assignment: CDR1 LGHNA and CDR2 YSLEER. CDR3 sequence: CASSPYKRTGGHGYTF. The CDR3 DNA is TGCGCCAGCAGCCCATACAAGAGAACAGGGGGCCATGGCTACACCTTC.

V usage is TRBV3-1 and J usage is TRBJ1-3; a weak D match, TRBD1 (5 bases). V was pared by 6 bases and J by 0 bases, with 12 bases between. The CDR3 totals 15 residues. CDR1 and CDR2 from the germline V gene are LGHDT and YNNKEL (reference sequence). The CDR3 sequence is CASRPGLHSGNTIYF. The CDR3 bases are TGTGCCAGCAGACCGGGACTGCACTCTGGAAACACCATATATTTT.

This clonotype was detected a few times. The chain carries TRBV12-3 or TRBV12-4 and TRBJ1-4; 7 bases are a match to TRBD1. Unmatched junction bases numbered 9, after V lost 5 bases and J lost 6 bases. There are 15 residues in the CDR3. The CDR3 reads CASSHQRQGHEKLFF. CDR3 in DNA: TGTGCCAGCAGTCACCAGAGACAGGGTCATGAAAAACTGTTTTTT.

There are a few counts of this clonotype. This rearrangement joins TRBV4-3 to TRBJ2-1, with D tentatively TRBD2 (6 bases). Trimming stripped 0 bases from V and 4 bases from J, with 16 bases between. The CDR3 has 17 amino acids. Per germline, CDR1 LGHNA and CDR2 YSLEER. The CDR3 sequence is CASSQEGIIAAYNEQFF. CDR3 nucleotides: TGCGCCAGCAGCCAAGAAGGGATAATAGCGGCGTACAATGAGCAGTTCTTC.